These 9 T cell receptor beta chains were sequenced from one sample in a study of long-term antiretroviral therapy in people with HIV. Survey level was the resolution at which the v3.0 immunoSEQ assay ran. Sequenced by immunoSEQ multiplex PCR; TCRdb stores in-frame clones only, minus some. The table lists 34,000 or so clones, over 75% of them singletons. The sample consisted of unsorted PBMCs, taken approximately 3.5 years after starting antiretroviral therapy. The receptors originated from a man aged 18 to 29 with HIV.

This clone has a single count. This sequence joins TRBV2 and TRBJ2-7; 9 bases are a match to TRBD2. The CDR3 runs to 15 residues. The germline V gene has CDR1 SNHLY and CDR2 FYNNEI. V dropped 2 bases and J dropped 0; count of bases not matched to a gene: 2. The CDR3 DNA follows: TGTGCCAGCAGTGAATCTAGCGGGACCTCCTACGAGCAGTACTTC. Its translation is CASSESSGTSYEQYF.

The rearrangement uses TRBV5-4 and TRBJ1-1, with 7 bases aligning to TRBD1. The CDR3 spans 15 residues. CDR1 and CDR2 (germline): SGHNT, YYREEE (reference sequence). The J segment lost 3 bases and the V segment lost 4 bases, leaving 9 bases of the junction unmatched. CDR3 in amino acids: CASSQGTVRDTEAFF. For the CDR3, the DNA is TGTGCCAGCAGCCAGGGGACAGTCCGGGACACTGAAGCTTTCTTT.

The V call is TRBV10-1, the J call TRBJ2-2, with D perhaps assigned TRBD1 or TRBD2 (6 bases each). The CDR3 loop spans 17 amino acids. Trimming took off 8 bases at V and 7 bases at J, with 26 bases between the two ends. Per germline, CDR1 WNHNN and CDR2 SYGVQD (reference sequence). CDR3 sequence reads: CASGGGPSRDLVGELFF. Here the CDR3 DNA reads TGCGCCAGCGGAGGGGGGCCATCGAGGGATCTCGTCGGGGAGCTGTTTTTT.

This chain uses TRBV5-6 with TRBJ2-5, with D unclear. The CDR3 extends over 11 amino acids. Germline V gene data show CDR1 as SGHDT and CDR2 as YYEEEE. With 1 base removed from V and 4 bases from J, the gap between germline ends came to 2 bases. The CDR3 nucleotides are TGTGCCAGCAGCTTGTCAGAGACCCAGTACTTC. Its protein product is CASSLSETQYF. Full variable domain (outside the CDR3, taken from reference TRBV5-6 and TRBJ2-5): DAGVTQSPTHLIKTRGQQVTLRCSPKSGHDTVSWYQQALGQGPQFIFQYYEEEERQRGNFPDRFSGHQFPNYSSELNVNALLLGDSALYLCASSLSETQYFGPGTRLLVL.

The chain has TRBV5-6 and TRBJ2-3; 7 nucleotides agree with TRBD2. The CDR3 consists of 16 residues. V shed 4 bases and J 1 base; nucleotides not matched to a gene: 9. CDR1 is SGHDT, CDR2 YYEEEE, per germline. The DNA of the CDR3 is TGTGCCAGCAGCGTACTCTTGGCGGGAGGCACAGATACGCAGTATTTT. Its translation is CASSVLLAGGTDTQYF.

The chain carries TRBV6-5 and TRBJ2-2; D not resolved. The CDR3 spans 14 residues. Trimming cost V 0 bases and J 6 bases, with 8 bases left between them. Germline V gene sequence: CDR1 MNHEY, CDR2 SVGAGI. The CDR3 region has the DNA TGTGCCAGCAGTTACTCGATACCCGCCGGGGAGCTGTTTTTT. Protein product: CASSYSIPAGELFF.

The chain recombines TRBV27 with TRBJ1-1; unclear D gene. Trimming pared 6 bases from V and 0 bases from J, leaving 14 bases between. The CDR3 is 15 residues long. The germline CDR1 and CDR2 sequences are MNHEY and SMNVEV (reference sequence). CDR3 protein: CASSRGSFLNTEAFF. Here the CDR3 DNA reads TGTGCCAGCAGCCGAGGGTCTTTTTTGAACACTGAAGCTTTCTTT.

The chain combines TRBV5-1 with TRBJ2-1, with TRBD1 identical over 9 bases. The CDR3 runs to 14 residues. The V gene's germline CDR1 is SGHRS and CDR2 YFSETQ. Trimming at V came to 3 bases and at J to 4 bases, leaving 2 bases not matched to a gene. The CDR3 nucleotides are TGCGCCAGCAGCTCCGGGACAGGGTACAATGAGCAGTTCTTC. This gives the protein CASSSGTGYNEQFF.

The chain links TRBV4-1 to TRBJ2-7; TRBD1 agrees at 7 bases. The CDR3 is 14 amino acids. Trimming at V came to 3 bases and at J to 1 base, leaving 3 bases not matched to a gene. Germline CDR1 is MGHRA and CDR2 is YSYEKL. The CDR3 nucleotides are TGCGCCAGCAGCCATACAGGGGATTCCTACGAGCAGTACTTC. This translates into CASSHTGDSYEQYF.